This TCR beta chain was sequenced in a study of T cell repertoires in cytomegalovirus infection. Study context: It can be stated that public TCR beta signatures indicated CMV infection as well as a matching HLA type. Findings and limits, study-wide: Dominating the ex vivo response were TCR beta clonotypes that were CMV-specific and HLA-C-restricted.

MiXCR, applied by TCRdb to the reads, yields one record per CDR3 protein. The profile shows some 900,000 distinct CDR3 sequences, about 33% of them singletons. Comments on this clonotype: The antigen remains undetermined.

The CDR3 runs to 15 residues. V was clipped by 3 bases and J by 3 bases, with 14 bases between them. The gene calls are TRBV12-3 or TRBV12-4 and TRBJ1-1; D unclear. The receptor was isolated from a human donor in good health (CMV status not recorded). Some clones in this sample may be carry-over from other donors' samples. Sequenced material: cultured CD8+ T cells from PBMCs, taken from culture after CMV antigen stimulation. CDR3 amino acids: CASSLPRVKDTEAFF. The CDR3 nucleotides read TGTGCCAGCAGTTTGCCTAGGGTTAAAGACACTGAAGCTTTCTTT.